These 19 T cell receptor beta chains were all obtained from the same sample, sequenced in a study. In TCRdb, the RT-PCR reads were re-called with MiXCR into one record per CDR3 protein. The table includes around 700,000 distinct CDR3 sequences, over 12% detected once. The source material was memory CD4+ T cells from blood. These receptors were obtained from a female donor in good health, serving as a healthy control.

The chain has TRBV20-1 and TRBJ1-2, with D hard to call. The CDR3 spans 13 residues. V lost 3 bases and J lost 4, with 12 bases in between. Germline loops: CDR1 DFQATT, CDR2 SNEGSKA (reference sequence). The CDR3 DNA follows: TGCAGTGCTAGGGAAGGGATTTCCTATGGCTACACCTTC. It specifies CSAREGISYGYTF.

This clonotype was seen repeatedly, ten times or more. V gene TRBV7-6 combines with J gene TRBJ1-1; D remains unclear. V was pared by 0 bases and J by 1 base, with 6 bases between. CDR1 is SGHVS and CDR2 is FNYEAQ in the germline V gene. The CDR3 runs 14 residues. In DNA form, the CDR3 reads TGTGCCAGCAGCTTAGCCTTCCGGAACACTGAAGCTTTCTTT. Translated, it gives CASSLAFRNTEAFF.

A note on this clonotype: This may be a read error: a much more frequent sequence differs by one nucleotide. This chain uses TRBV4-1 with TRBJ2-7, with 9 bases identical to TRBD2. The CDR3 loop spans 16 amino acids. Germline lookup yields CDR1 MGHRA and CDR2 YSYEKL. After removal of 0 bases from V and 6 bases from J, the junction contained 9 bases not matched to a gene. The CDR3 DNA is TGCGCCAGCAGCCAAGATAATGTGGGACTAGCCTGCGAGCAGTACTTC. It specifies CASSQDNVGLACEQYF.

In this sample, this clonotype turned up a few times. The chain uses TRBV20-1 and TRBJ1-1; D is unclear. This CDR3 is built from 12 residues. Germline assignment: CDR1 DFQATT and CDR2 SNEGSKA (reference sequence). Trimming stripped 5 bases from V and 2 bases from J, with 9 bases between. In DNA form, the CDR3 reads TGCAGTGCTCCCCCCGGAAACACTGAAGCTTTCTTT. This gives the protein CSAPPGNTEAFF.

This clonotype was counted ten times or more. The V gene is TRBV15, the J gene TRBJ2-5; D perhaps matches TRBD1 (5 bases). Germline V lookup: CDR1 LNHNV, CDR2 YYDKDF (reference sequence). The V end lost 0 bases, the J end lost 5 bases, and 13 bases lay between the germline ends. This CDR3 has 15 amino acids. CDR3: CATSRDHWGSETQYF. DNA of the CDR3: TGTGCCACCAGCAGAGATCATTGGGGCTCGGAGACCCAGTACTTC. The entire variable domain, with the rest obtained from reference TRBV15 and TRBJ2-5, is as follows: DAMVIQNPRYQVTQFGKPVTLSCSQTLNHNVMYWYQQKSSQAPKLLFHYYDKDFNNEADTPDNFQSRRPNTSFCFLDIRSPGLGDTAMYLCATSRDHWGSETQYFGPGTRLLVL.

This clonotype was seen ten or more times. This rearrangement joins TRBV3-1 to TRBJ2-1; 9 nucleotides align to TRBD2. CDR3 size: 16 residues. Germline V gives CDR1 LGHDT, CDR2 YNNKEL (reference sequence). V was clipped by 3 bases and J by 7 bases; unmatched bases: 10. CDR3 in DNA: TGTGCCAGCAGCCAGCAAGCGGGAGGTCAATGGAATGAGCAGTTCTTC. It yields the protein CASSQQAGGQWNEQFF.

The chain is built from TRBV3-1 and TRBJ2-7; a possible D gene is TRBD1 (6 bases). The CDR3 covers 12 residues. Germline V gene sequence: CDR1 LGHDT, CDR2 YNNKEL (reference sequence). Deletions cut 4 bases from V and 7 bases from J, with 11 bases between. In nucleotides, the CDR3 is TGTGCCAGCAGCCTCAGGGGTAGTGAGCAGTACTTC. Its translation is CASSLRGSEQYF.

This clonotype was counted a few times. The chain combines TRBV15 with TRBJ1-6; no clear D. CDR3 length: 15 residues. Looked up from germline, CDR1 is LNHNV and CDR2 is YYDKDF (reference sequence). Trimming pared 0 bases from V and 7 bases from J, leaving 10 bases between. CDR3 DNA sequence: TGTGCCACCAGCAGAGATCAGGCTTTGAATTCACCCCTCCACTTT. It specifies CATSRDQALNSPLHF.

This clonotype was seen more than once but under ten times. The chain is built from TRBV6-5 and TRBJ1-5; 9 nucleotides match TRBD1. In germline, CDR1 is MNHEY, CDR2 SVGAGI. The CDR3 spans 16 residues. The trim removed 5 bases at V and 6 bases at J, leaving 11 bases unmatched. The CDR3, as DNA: TGTGCCAGCAGTCTACCCGCGGGACAGGGAGGTCAGCCCCAGCATTTT. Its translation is CASSLPAGQGGQPQHF.

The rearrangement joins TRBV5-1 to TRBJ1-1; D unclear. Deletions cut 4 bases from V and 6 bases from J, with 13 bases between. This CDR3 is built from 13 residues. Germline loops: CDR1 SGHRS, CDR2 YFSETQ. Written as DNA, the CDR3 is TGCGCCAGCAGCCCTGTGGTAAAATCTGAAGCTTTCTTT. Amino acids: CASSPVVKSEAFF.

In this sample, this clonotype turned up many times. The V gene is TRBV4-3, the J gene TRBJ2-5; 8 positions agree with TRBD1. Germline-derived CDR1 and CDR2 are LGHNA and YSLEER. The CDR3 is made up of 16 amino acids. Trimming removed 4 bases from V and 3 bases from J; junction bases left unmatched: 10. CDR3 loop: CASSLGQVPGEETQYF. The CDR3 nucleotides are TGCGCCAGCAGCCTGGGACAGGTCCCGGGCGAAGAGACCCAGTACTTC.

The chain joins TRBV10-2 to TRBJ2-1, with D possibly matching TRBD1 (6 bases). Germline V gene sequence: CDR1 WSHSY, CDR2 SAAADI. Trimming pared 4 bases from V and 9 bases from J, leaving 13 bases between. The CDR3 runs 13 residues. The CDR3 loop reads CASSGIGGSEQFF. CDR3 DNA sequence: TGCGCCAGCAGTGGGATAGGGGGTTCTGAGCAGTTCTTC.

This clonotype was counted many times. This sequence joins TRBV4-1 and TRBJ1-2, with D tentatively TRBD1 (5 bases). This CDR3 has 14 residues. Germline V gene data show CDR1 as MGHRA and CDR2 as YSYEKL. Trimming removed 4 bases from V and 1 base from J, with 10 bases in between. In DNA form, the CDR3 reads TGCGCCAGCAGCCTTGACAGAGTTAACTATGGCTACACCTTC. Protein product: CASSLDRVNYGYTF.

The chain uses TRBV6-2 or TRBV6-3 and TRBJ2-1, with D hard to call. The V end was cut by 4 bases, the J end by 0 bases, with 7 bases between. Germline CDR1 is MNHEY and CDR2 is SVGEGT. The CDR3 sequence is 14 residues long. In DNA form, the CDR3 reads TGTGCCAGCAGTTTCGACATCTCCTACAATGAGCAGTTCTTC. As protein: CASSFDISYNEQFF.

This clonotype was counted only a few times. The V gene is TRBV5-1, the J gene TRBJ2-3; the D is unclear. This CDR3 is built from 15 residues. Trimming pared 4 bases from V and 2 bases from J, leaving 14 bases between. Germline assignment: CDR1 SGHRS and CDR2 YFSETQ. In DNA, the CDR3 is TGCGCCAGCAGCCCCCCCTCGAGCCACACAGATACGCAGTATTTT. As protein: CASSPPSSHTDTQYF.

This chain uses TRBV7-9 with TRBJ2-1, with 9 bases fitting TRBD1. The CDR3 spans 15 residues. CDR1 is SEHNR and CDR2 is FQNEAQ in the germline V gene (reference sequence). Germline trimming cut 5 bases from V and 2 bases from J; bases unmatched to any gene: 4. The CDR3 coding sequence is TGTGCCAGCAGCCCACAGGGGGCTACCTACAATGAGCAGTTCTTC. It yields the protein CASSPQGATYNEQFF.

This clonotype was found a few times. CDR3: CASSSGPSRSPLHF. DNA for the CDR3: TGTGCCAGCAGTTCGGGCCCGAGCAGATCACCCCTCCACTTT. The chain has TRBV12-3 or TRBV12-4 and TRBJ1-6; D unresolved. This CDR3 contains 14 residues. Trimming stripped 4 bases from V and 10 bases from J, with 14 bases between.

The CDR3 is CASSYFVAGGYEQYF. CDR3 DNA: TGTGCCAGCAGTTACTTCGTGGCGGGAGGATACGAGCAGTACTTC. The chain is built from TRBV6-6 and TRBJ2-7; TRBD2 agrees at 8 bases. The CDR3 is 15 residues long. Germline CDR1 MNHNY, CDR2 SVGAGI (reference sequence). V was clipped by 1 base and J by 4 bases; unmatched bases: 6.

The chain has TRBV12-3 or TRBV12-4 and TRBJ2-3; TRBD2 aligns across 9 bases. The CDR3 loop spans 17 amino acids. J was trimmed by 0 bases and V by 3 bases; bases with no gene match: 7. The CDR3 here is CASSFRRGGPSTDTQYF. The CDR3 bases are TGTGCCAGCAGTTTTAGGCGGGGGGGCCCTAGCACAGATACGCAGTATTTT.